This T cell receptor beta chain was observed in a study of T cells of healthy individuals (dated by TCRdb to the late 2010s). The CDR3 contains 15 residues, cysteine and phenylalanine counted. This entry keeps only the CDR3 DNA: 45 bases, framed from base 1. The trim is 1 base for V and 5 bases for J, with a gap of 12 bases between the germline ends. The germline V gene provides CDR1 SGHTA and CDR2 FQGNSA. Library prep was done by 5' RACE. Reads for this sample came from an Illumina MiSeq. The public reads were quality trimmed at Q25 with fastp and then assembled into clones with MiXCR by TCRdb, keeping productive beta chains. Entries are consolidated by CDR3 protein sequence, retaining the most common genes and DNA. The sample includes about 53,000 distinct CDR3 sequences, with roughly 14% observed a single time. The ten largest account for more than 15% of the sample. This clonotype was detected ten times or more. Its antigen remains undetermined. One base away there is no much larger clone; base qualities are not given.

Recombination joined TRBV7-2 with TRBJ1-5; 5 matching bases give a weak D call of TRBD1. This sequence originates from a human donor in good health. Here the CDR3 is given as CASSLGGDGYQPQHF. The bases read TGTGCCAGCAGCTTAGGGGGGGACGGGTATCAGCCCCAGCATTTT.